This T cell receptor (beta chain) came from a study of CD4 T cells in relation to SARS-CoV-2 and coronaviruses. General study results and limits: Memory recall responses, not primary responses primed in culture, are what the assay detects.

The CDR3 has 13 residues. Per germline, CDR1 GTSNPN and CDR2 SVGIG (reference sequence). Trimming stripped 4 bases from V and 7 bases from J, with 14 bases between. This clone was observed a single time. Its matching antigen is unknown. Before the COVID-19 pandemic, during about 2010-2018, CD4+ T cells were taken from unexposed donors. The data were produced by immunoSEQ multiplex PCR, yet TCRdb's version contains in-frame clones alone and is incomplete. The data hold approximately 70,000 clones, with 80% to 95% observed a single time. The sequence came from a human donor in good health. The sequenced sample was naive CD4+ T cells from PBMCs. The subset here: naive CD4+ T cells isolated by negative enrichment. The chain couples TRBV30 to TRBJ2-1, with D tentatively TRBD2 (6 bases). The CDR3 coding sequence is TGTGCCTGGACTCTGCGGGCGGGAAATGAGCAGTTCTTC. The encoded protein is CAWTLRAGNEQFF.